There are a few counts of the clone carrying this T cell receptor (beta chain). The antigen remains undetermined. RNA transcripts gave rise to amplified TCR beta CDR3 regions. The HTBI primer set drove a first-round RT-PCR of the TCR CDR3. TCRdb re-analysed the multiplex PCR reads in MiXCR, keeping a single row per CDR3 protein. The sample has 300,000 to 450,000 distinct CDR3 sequences; roughly 25% are singletons. Germline V lookup: CDR1 MNHNS, CDR2 SASEGT. This CDR3 has 14 residues. Trimming took off 5 bases at V and 4 bases at J, with 14 bases between the two ends. The record originates from a study of T cells in Graves' hyperthyroidism and ophthalmopathy. Study-wide results and limits: Most expanded thyroid clonotypes above 0.001 also appeared in blood. Ophthalmopathy was told apart from stable hyperthyroidism by a 13 V-J model.

Diagnosis rested on symptoms, serum thyroxine and TRAb, thyroid ultrasound, and orbital computed tomography. The material sequenced was blood. The rearrangement joins TRBV6-1 to TRBJ1-2, with a tentative D call TRBD1 (5 bases). The receptor was derived from a man aged 50 to 60 with Graves' hyperthyroidism. CDR3 amino acids: CASSPNRGRYGYTF. Here the CDR3 DNA reads TGTGCCAGCAGTCCAAACCGGGGCCGCTATGGCTACACCTTC.